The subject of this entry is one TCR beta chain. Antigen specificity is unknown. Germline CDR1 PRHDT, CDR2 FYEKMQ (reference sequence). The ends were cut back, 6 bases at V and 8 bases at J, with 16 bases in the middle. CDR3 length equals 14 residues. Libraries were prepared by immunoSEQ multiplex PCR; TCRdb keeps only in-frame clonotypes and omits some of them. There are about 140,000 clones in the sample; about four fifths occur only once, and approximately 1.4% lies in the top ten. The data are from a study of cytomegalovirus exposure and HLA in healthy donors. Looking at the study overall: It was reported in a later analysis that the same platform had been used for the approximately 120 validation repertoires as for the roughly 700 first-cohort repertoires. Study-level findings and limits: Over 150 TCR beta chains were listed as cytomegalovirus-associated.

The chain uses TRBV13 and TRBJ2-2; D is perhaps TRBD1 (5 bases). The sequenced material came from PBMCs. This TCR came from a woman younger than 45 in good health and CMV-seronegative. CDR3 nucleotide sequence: TGTGCCAGCAGTAATTCCCAGGGTCGGGGGGAGCTGTTTTTT. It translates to CASSNSQGRGELFF. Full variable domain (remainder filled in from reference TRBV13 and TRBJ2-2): AAGVIQSPRHLIKEKRETATLKCYPIPRHDTVYWYQQGPGQDPQFLISFYEKMQSDKGSIPDRFSAQQFSDYHSELNMSSLELGDSALYFCASSNSQGRGELFFGEGSRLTVL.